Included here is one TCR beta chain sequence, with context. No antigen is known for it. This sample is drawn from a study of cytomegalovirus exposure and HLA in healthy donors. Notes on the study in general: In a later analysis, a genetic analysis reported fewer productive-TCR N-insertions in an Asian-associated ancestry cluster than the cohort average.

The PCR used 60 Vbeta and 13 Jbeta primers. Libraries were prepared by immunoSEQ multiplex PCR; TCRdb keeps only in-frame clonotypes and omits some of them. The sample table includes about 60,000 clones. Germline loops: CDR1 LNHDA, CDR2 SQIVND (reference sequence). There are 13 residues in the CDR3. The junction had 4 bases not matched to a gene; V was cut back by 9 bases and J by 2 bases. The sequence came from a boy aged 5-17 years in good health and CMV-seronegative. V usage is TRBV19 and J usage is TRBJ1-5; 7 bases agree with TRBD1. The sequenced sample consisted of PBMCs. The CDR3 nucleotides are TGTGCCAGCCAAGACAGGGGCAATCAGCCCCAGCATTTT. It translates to CASQDRGNQPQHF. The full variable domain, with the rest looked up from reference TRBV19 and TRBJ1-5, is DGGITQSPKYLFRKEGQNVTLSCEQNLNHDAMYWYRQDPGQGLRLIYYSQIVNDFQKGDIAEGYSVSREKKESFPLTVTSAQKNPTAFYLCASQDRGNQPQHFGDGTRLSIL.